This T cell receptor (beta chain) appears in the sequencing data of a study of T cells after yellow fever vaccination. Study summary: Fractions of low cell number were prepared using SMART-Seq v4 Ultra Low Input.

Broader study findings: Most primary-vaccination clones reappeared after the booster (about 97% CD4, roughly 88% CD8).

In the case of this clonotype: Its antigen remains unidentified.

5'RACE template switching added a universal primer site and UMIs to TCR cDNA. Each CDR3 protein is one row after TCRdb ran MiXCR on the 5' RACE reads. The data hold 450,000 to 550,000 distinct CDR3 sequences, with 21% observed a single time. The clonotype was recovered from a man aged 18 to 35 who received the YFV17D yellow fever vaccine. The input for sequencing was PBMCs, taken 21 days after the first yellow fever vaccination.

As DNA, the CDR3 is TGTGCCAGCAGCCAATCATCCACCCGGAACACCGGGGAGCTGTTTTTT. This translates into CASSQSSTRNTGELFF. The V call is TRBV16, the J call TRBJ2-2; no firm D call. V gave up 0 bases and J gave up 1 base, with 9 bases separating them. Germline-derived CDR1 and CDR2 are KGHSY and FQNENV. CDR3 length: 16 amino acids.